The clone carrying this T cell receptor beta chain showed up many times. The sample's time point: after trial treatment. Documented treatment: LDRT plus nivolumab, ipilimumab, low-dose cyclophosphamide and aspirin (RACIN trial). This sample was included in a study of low-dose radiotherapy and immunotherapy resistance in tumors. Study context: Aspirin was taken orally at 300 mg daily by patients, and this continued for four cycles from cycle 1 day 1.

V lost 3 bases and J lost 2, with 5 bases in between. CDR1 and CDR2 (germline): SGDLS, YYNGEE. The CDR3 contains 12 residues. TRAV- and TRBV-specific primers primed first-strand cDNA, covering alpha and beta chains. PCR amplification of the TCRs was performed with Phusion for 20 PCR cycles, and it relied on a constant-region primer together with a V-primer adapter. TCRdb re-called the reads with MiXCR, one entry per CDR3 protein. The sample has some 100,000 distinct CDR3 sequences, 20% to 25% seen once. The material sequenced was PBMCs, taken after low-dose radiotherapy plus immunotherapy. This TCR came from a male donor with prostate cancer. The V call is TRBV9, the J call TRBJ1-2; D is ambiguous. DNA of the CDR3: TGTGCCAGCAGCGACACAAACTATGGCTACACCTTC. Protein product: CASSDTNYGYTF.